This T cell receptor beta chain was found in a study of spatial heterogeneity in lung cancer. Study-level information: Fewer alpha-chain than beta-chain sequences were consistently detected. Tumor-region counts of TCR transcripts tracked strongly with a T cell module score from matched bulk RNA-seq. Study-wide points: Counts of expanded intratumoral alpha and beta TCRs tracked tumor mutation counts.

One entry per CDR3 protein, called by TCRdb with MiXCR from the 5' RACE reads. This table holds 15,000 to 20,000 distinct CDR3 sequences, 6.2% found once. In germline, CDR1 is LGHDT, CDR2 YNNKEL (reference sequence). Trimming took 1 base from V and 4 from J, leaving 12 bases between them. The CDR3 loop spans 15 amino acids. This clonotype was picked up many times. What it binds is unknown. Time point of the sample: sample taken at primary tumor resection. The approximately 69 donors had untreated early-stage non-small cell lung cancer. Tumor, nontumor lung or frozen PBMC supplied whole RNA, sequenced without sorting.

The clonotype originates from a male donor with early-stage non-small cell lung cancer. Material: lung tumor tissue, obtained at surgery. The rearrangement links TRBV3-1 to TRBJ2-3; no definite D call. The CDR3 reads CASSQGPLRADTQYF. DNA for the CDR3: TGTGCCAGCAGCCAAGGACCCTTACGGGCAGATACGCAGTATTTT.